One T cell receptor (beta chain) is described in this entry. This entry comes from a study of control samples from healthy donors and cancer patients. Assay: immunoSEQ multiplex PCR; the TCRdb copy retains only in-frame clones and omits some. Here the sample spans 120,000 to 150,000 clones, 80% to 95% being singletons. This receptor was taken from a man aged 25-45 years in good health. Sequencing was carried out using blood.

CDR3 sequence (DNA): TGTGCCAGCACCCACGGGACGAGCGAAAAACTGTTTTTT. Its translation: CASTHGTSEKLFF. The V and J genes are TRBV5-4 and TRBJ1-4; D is possibly TRBD1 (5 bases). This CDR3 comprises 13 residues. V shed 6 bases and J shed 8 bases, with 14 bases lying between them. Germline CDR1 reads SGHNT; CDR2 reads YYREEE (reference sequence). Filled out from reference TRBV5-4 and TRBJ1-4, the complete variable domain reads ETGVTQSPTHLIKTRGQQVTLRCSSQSGHNTVSWYQQALGQGPQFIFQYYREEENGRGNFPPRFSGLQFPNYSSELNVNALELDDSALYLCASTHGTSEKLFFGSGTQLSVL.